This T cell receptor (beta chain) was captured by sequencing in a study of human T cells and chemical hapten exposure. General study results and limits: While controls formed fewer of them, expanded TCRs formed significantly more large CDR3 similarity clusters.

CDR3 size: 15 residues. The J segment lost 4 bases and the V segment lost 3 bases, leaving 6 bases of the junction unmatched. Germline assignment: CDR1 SGDLS and CDR2 YYNGEE. In the original processing: A per-sample median of roughly 96,000 TCRs was observed, with a range of about 20,000 to 750,000. TCRdb re-called the RACE reads with MiXCR, one entry per CDR3 protein. These V and J calls are TCRdb output, not the study's own analysis. The sample lists some 380,000 distinct CDR3 sequences, approximately 4.4% occurring once. This clonotype occurred many times. Its antigen is unidentified. Indicated time point: patch test 1, 2 weeks after DPC sensitization. Treatment indicated: therapeutic diphenylcyclopropenone sensitization with weekly scalp DPC.

Sequenced material: whole blood, taken in connection with sensitization to the hapten diphenylcyclopropenone (DPC). The chain carries TRBV9 and TRBJ1-1; TRBD1 matches at 10 bases. This TCR was recovered from a woman aged 45-65 years with alopecia areata. Some clones in this sample may be carry-over from other donors' samples. The CDR3 sequence: CASSGTGGPGTEAFF. The CDR3 DNA reads TGTGCCAGCAGCGGGACAGGGGGACCGGGCACTGAAGCTTTCTTT.